This T cell receptor (beta chain) originates from a study of vaccination and CD4 T cells after COVID-19. Study context: Two of the convalescents were Hispanic, and the group consisted of six males and four females. In culture, cells were exposed to overlapping spike peptides from SARS-CoV-2, HCoV-NL63, HCoV-OC43 and HCoV-229E.

This clonotype rates as medium-sized. Its antigen is unidentified. The study sequenced cultured CD4+ T cell DNA using the Oncomine TCR Beta short-read assay. TCRdb recomputed calls from the PCR reads with MiXCR, one row per CDR3 protein. The data contain more than 3,500 distinct CDR3 sequences, 17% of them seen just once; the ten biggest clones take up roughly 22%. Treatment denoted: roughly 10-day PBMC culture with coronavirus spike peptide pools or control peptides (ViraFEST assay). ViraFEST used peptide pools to expand antigen-specific T cells before TCR sequencing. Cells received half-medium changes with fresh IL-2 medium on days 3 and 7. Sequencing was carried out using CD4+ T cells from blood, cultured in vitro. This clonotype originated in a human donor who had recovered from COVID-19.

Here the CDR3 reads CASSTPAFNQPQHF. CDR3 nucleotides: TGTGCCAGTAGTACCCCGGCCTTTAATCAGCCCCAGCATTTT. This chain joins TRBV19 and TRBJ1-5; D unclear. From germline, CDR1 is LNHDA and CDR2 SQIVND (reference sequence). CDR3 length equals 14 residues. V lost 4 bases and J lost 4, with 11 bases in between.